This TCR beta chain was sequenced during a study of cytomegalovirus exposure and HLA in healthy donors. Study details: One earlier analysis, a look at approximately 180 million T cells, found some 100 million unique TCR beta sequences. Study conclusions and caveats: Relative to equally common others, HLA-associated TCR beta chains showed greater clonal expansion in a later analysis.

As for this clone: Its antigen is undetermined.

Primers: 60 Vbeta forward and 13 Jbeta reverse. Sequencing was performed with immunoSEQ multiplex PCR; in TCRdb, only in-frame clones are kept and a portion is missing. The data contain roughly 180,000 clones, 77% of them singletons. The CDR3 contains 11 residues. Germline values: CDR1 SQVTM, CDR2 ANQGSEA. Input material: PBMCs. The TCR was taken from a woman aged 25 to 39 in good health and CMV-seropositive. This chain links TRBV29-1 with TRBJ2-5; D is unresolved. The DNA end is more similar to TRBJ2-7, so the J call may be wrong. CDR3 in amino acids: CSVRKDYEQYF. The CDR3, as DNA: TGCAGCGTAAGAAAGGACTACGAGCAGTACTTC.